Listed below are T cell receptor beta chains from one sample, sequenced in a study of regulatory T cells in long-lasting Graves disease. TCRdb re-derived calls from the multiplex PCR reads in MiXCR, one entry per CDR3 protein. Among hundreds of thousands of distinct CDR3 sequences listed, under 20% were seen once. These data were likewise used in another study, on T cells in Graves' hyperthyroidism and ophthalmopathy.

This specimen was peripheral blood mononuclear cells (PBMCs), taken at new diagnosis, from a patient treated with antithyroid drugs. The receptors here all came from a woman in her 30s with Graves disease. CDR3s include the opening cysteine and the closing phenylalanine or tryptophan. The order of the fields is V gene, clone size, J gene, D gene, CDR3 protein, CDR3 DNA. A D gene is named only where the DNA matches it firmly. Some rows have no size entry. The others give once, few or many, or a class for an expanded clone.

TRBV7-6	NA	TRBJ2-7	TRBD2	CASSIAGSGSSKGYEQYF	TGTGCCAGCAGCATTGCGGGGAGCGGGAGTTCCAAAGGGTACGAGCAGTACTTC
TRBV3-1	many	TRBJ2-3	NA	CASSHGLSTDTQYF	TGTGCCAGCAGCCATGGACTAAGCACAGATACGCAGTATTTT
TRBV7-9	few	TRBJ2-7	NA	CASSLGTAEQYF	TGTGCCAGCAGCTTAGGGACAGCCGAGCAGTACTTC
TRBV20-1	many	TRBJ1-1	NA	CSGLRNTEAFF	TGCAGTGGACTGAGGAACACTGAAGCTTTCTTT
TRBV2	NA	TRBJ2-2	NA	CASSFQGSHTGELFF	TGTGCCAGCAGTTTCCAAGGGTCACACACCGGGGAGCTGTTTTTT
TRBV2	few	TRBJ2-1	TRBD2	CASSEGLAGHNEQFF	TGTGCCAGCAGTGAAGGACTAGCGGGCCACAATGAGCAGTTCTTC
TRBV5-1	many	TRBJ2-2	NA	CASSWAGELFF	TGCGCCAGCAGCTGGGCAGGGGAGCTGTTTTTT
TRBV9	many	TRBJ1-4	NA	CASSVDGGAGNGGKLFF	TGTGCCAGCAGCGTCGACGGGGGCGCCGGAAATGGTGGAAAACTGTTTTTT
TRBV28	many	TRBJ1-1	TRBD1	CASRGGIPEAFF	TGTGCCAGCAGAGGGGGCATACCTGAAGCTTTCTTT
TRBV5-1	many	TRBJ1-2	NA	CASSLDGVGYTF	TGCGCCAGCAGCTTGGACGGAGTGGGCTACACCTTC
TRBV5-1	NA	TRBJ1-1	NA	CASSLDRDDTEAFF	TGCGCCAGCAGCTTGGACCGGGACGACACTGAAGCTTTCTTT
TRBV7-8	many	TRBJ2-1	TRBD2	CASSSKDWRGINEQFF	TGTGCCAGCAGCTCCAAAGACTGGCGGGGGATCAATGAGCAGTTCTTC
TRBV27	many	TRBJ1-5	NA	CASSPRWGQVSNQPQHF	TGTGCCAGCAGTCCCCGCTGGGGGCAGGTTAGCAATCAGCCCCAGCATTTT
TRBV5-1	many	TRBJ2-7	TRBD1	CASSLGGQGYEQYF	TGCGCCAGCAGCTTGGGGGGACAGGGCTACGAGCAGTACTTC
TRBV11-2	NA	TRBJ2-1	NA	CASSVYNEQLF	TGTGCCAGCAGCGTATACAATGAGCAGCTCTTC
TRBV6-2/TRBV6-3	many	TRBJ1-2	NA	CASSYAGTRYGYTF	TGTGCCAGCAGTTACGCCGGGACAAGATATGGCTACACCTTC
TRBV20-1	few	TRBJ2-1	NA	CSARDTYRAYNEQFF	TGCAGTGCTAGAGATACTTATCGCGCCTACAATGAGCAGTTCTTC
TRBV28	NA	TRBJ1-2	TRBD1	CASSGTGPNYGYTF	TGTGCCAGCAGTGGGACAGGCCCCAACTATGGCTACACCTTC
TRBV3-1	few	TRBJ2-2	NA	CASSPAAPAGELFF	TGTGCCAGCAGCCCCGCGGCCCCTGCGGGGGAGCTGTTTTTT
TRBV20-1	many	TRBJ2-7	TRBD2	CSARGEREGNYEQYF	TGCAGTGCTAGGGGAGAGCGGGAGGGGAATTACGAGCAGTACTTC
TRBV6-4	NA	TRBJ2-2	TRBD2	CASRRLAGEFGELFF	TGTGCCAGCAGAAGACTAGCGGGGGAATTCGGGGAGCTGTTTTTT
TRBV9	NA	TRBJ2-1	TRBD2	CASSAVAGQGNEQFF	TGTGCCAGCAGCGCCGTAGCGGGACAAGGGAATGAGCAGTTCTTC
TRBV6-9	few	TRBJ2-1	NA	CASSYAAYSPTNEQFF	TGTGCCAGCAGTTATGCTGCCTACTCCCCGACCAATGAGCAGTTCTTC
TRBV5-4	NA	TRBJ2-3	NA	CASSPDWGNTDTQYF	TGTGCCAGCAGCCCAGACTGGGGCAACACAGATACGCAGTATTTT
TRBV30	many	TRBJ1-2	NA	CALGRGRSNYGYTF	TGTGCATTGGGCCGGGGCCGATCTAACTATGGCTACACCTTC
TRBV6-4	once	TRBJ1-5	TRBD1	CASSSRGSNQPQHF	TGTGCCAGCAGTAGCAGGGGGAGCAATCAGCCCCAGCATTTT
TRBV6-2/TRBV6-3	few	TRBJ1-1	NA	CASSWGGRETEAFF	TGTGCCAGCAGTTGGGGGGGAAGGGAAACTGAAGCTTTCTTT
TRBV7-2	NA	TRBJ2-1	NA	CASGAGTLGDEQFF	TGTGCCAGCGGTGCCGGGACACTTGGCGATGAGCAGTTCTTC
TRBV28	NA	TRBJ2-7	NA	CASRQRGAASYEQYF	TGTGCCAGCAGACAACGGGGGGCGGCCTCCTACGAGCAGTACTTC
TRBV30	NA	TRBJ2-7	NA	CAWSVQNREEQYF	TGTGCCTGGAGTGTACAGAACCGCGAAGAGCAGTACTTC
TRBV28	many	TRBJ1-5	NA	CASSPTGGPGRAQHF	TGTGCCAGCAGCCCGACGGGGGGCCCGGGCAGGGCCCAGCATTTT
TRBV6-2/TRBV6-3	few	TRBJ2-7	NA	CASSYSNSAYYEQYF	TGTGCCAGCAGTTACAGTAACAGCGCTTACTACGAGCAGTACTTC
TRBV10-2	NA	TRBJ2-7	TRBD2	CASSGGLHTMQYF	TGCGCCAGCAGTGGGGGACTACATACGATGCAGTACTTC
TRBV29-1	NA	TRBJ2-1	NA	CSVIPTVVLGNEQFF	TGCAGCGTTATACCCACCGTGGTTTTGGGCAATGAGCAGTTCTTC
TRBV11-2	NA	TRBJ2-7	NA	CASSLEGWDRAYEQYF	TGTGCCAGCAGCTTAGAGGGTTGGGACCGAGCCTACGAGCAGTACTTC
TRBV27	NA	TRBJ2-3	TRBD2	CASSSTTSGRTDTQYF	TGTGCCAGCAGTTCCACGACTAGCGGGAGGACAGATACGCAGTATTTT
TRBV29-1	NA	TRBJ2-1	NA	CSQSRDFNEQFF	TGCAGCCAGTCCCGGGACTTTAATGAGCAGTTCTTC
TRBV24-1	many	TRBJ1-1	NA	CATQGSMNTEAFF	TGTGCCACCCAGGGGTCTATGAACACTGAAGCTTTCTTT
TRBV11-2	many	TRBJ1-1	NA	CASSLVAGIHTEAFF	TGTGCCAGCAGCTTAGTTGCGGGGATCCACACTGAAGCTTTCTTT
TRBV6-5	once	TRBJ2-1	TRBD2	CASSSGTSGSFYNEQFF	TGTGCCAGCAGTTCCGGGACTAGCGGAAGTTTTTACAATGAGCAGTTCTTC
TRBV6-2/TRBV6-3	many	TRBJ2-1	NA	CASNHGRNEQFF	TGTGCCAGCAACCATGGAAGGAATGAGCAGTTCTTC
TRBV20-1	NA	TRBJ2-1	TRBD2	CSAISREREIVSEQFF	TGCAGTGCTATCAGTCGGGAGCGGGAAATAGTCAGTGAGCAGTTCTTC
TRBV6-1	few	TRBJ2-7	NA	CASIRTYEQYF	TGTGCCAGCATAAGGACCTACGAGCAGTACTTC
TRBV2	few	TRBJ2-1	NA	CASSDQPTSYNEQFF	TGTGCCAGCAGTGATCAGCCAACATCCTACAATGAGCAGTTCTTC
TRBV12-3/TRBV12-4	many	TRBJ1-1	TRBD1	CASNLDRLVSFF	TGTGCCAGCAATCTGGACAGGTTGGTGTCTTTCTTT
TRBV7-8	many	TRBJ2-1	NA	CASSSTEEPYNEQFF	TGTGCCAGCTCGTCTACGGAGGAGCCCTACAATGAGCAGTTCTTC
TRBV3-1	NA	TRBJ1-6	NA	CASSPPSYNSPLHF	TGTGCCAGCAGCCCGCCCTCCTATAATTCACCCCTCCACTTT
TRBV6-5	many	TRBJ1-1	NA	CASSSSPGGTEAFF	TGTGCCAGCAGTTCCTCCCCGGGGGGAACTGAAGCTTTCTTT
TRBV7-6	NA	TRBJ2-1	NA	CASSLGGASGYNEQFF	TGTGCCAGCAGCTTAGGAGGGGCCTCCGGATACAATGAGCAGTTCTTC
TRBV7-9	NA	TRBJ1-2	TRBD1	CASSVQGAFYGYTF	TGTGCCAGCAGCGTACAGGGGGCGTTCTATGGCTACACCTTC
TRBV2	many	TRBJ2-5	TRBD1	CASSGTGVRETQYF	TGTGCCAGCAGTGGGACAGGGGTTCGGGAGACCCAGTACTTC
TRBV6-1	NA	TRBJ2-7	TRBD2	CASREREADYEQYF	TGTGCCAGCAGGGAGCGGGAGGCGGACTACGAGCAGTACTTC
TRBV5-1	many	TRBJ2-1	NA	CASGRQSSYNEQFF	TGCGCCAGCGGGCGGCAGTCCTCCTACAATGAGCAGTTCTTC
TRBV9	NA	TRBJ2-1	NA	CASSVSGRGVEQFF	TGTGCCAGCAGCGTATCGGGGAGAGGGGTTGAGCAGTTCTTC